Sequencing of this TCR beta chain was carried out in a study of T cells in Graves' hyperthyroidism and ophthalmopathy. Exclusion of a patient resulted from uncontrolled infection, other autoimmune disease, pregnancy or lactation. About 10 ml fresh peripheral blood yielded the PBMCs. The germline V gene encodes CDR1 SQVTM and CDR2 ANQGSEA. V was clipped by 7 bases and J by 2 bases, with 11 bases between them. CDR3 size: 13 residues. This clonotype was recorded many times. Amplification targeted TCR beta CDR3 regions from RNA transcripts. Researchers ran a first-round RT-PCR on the TCR CDR3 using the HTBI primer set. One entry per CDR3 protein results from TCRdb running MiXCR on the multiplex PCR reads. The table shows around 350,000 distinct CDR3 sequences, with over 15% occurring only once.

This receptor was obtained from a woman under 30 with Graves' hyperthyroidism. This rearrangement joins TRBV29-1 to TRBJ2-2; no clear D. Input material: blood. The CDR3 here is CSAAASNTGELFF. The CDR3 DNA reads TGCAGCGCGGCGGCTAGTAACACCGGGGAGCTGTTTTTT.